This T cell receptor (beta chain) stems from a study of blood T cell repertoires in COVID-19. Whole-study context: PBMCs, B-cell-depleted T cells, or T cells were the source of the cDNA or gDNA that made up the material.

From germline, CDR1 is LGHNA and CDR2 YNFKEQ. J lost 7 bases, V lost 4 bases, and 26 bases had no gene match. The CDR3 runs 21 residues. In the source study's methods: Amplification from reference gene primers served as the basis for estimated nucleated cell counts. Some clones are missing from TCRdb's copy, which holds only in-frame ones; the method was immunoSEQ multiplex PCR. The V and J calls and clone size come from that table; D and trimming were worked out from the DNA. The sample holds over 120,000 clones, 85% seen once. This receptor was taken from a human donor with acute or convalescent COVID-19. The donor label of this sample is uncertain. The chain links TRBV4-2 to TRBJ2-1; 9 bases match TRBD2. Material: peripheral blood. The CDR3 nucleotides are TGTGCCAGCAGCCTTGCAGTTGGACTAGCGTCTGCTGGCAGTGTAGTGAATGAGCAGTTCTTC. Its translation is CASSLAVGLASAGSVVNEQFF.